This entry features one T cell receptor (beta chain) sequence. This record belongs to a study of blood T cell repertoires in COVID-19. Study-wide context: Researchers got acute and convalescent COVID-19 samples from the United States, Italy and Spain. PBMCs, B-cell-depleted T cells, or T cells provided the cDNA or gDNA that made up the material.

The germline V gene has CDR1 SGHTA and CDR2 FQGNSA. This CDR3 comprises 16 residues. V gave up 1 base and J gave up 2 bases; unmatched junction bases: 4. Under the authors' procedure: Amplified reference gene primers provided the basis for estimating nucleated cell counts. Only in-frame clones appear in the TCRdb table, and some are missing; sequencing was by immunoSEQ multiplex PCR. Clonal size and the V and J genes are those of that table, whereas D and trimming came from the DNA. The sample shows 200,000 to 250,000 clones, 75% to 85% of them seen only once. This sequence was found in a man aged 45 to 65 with active or convalescent COVID-19. The rearrangement joins TRBV7-2 to TRBJ2-5; 10 positions agree with TRBD2. The sequenced sample was peripheral blood. CDR3 residues: CASSLVAGGGQETQYF. The CDR3 DNA reads as TGTGCCAGCAGCTTAGTAGCGGGGGGTGGGCAAGAGACCCAGTACTTC.